This T cell receptor beta chain was identified in a study of cytomegalovirus exposure and HLA in healthy donors. Study findings and constraints: Investigators reported 150 to 200 TCR beta chains as tied to cytomegalovirus. Some public TCRs appeared in many individuals, while most sequences were rare. It was found in a later analysis that first-cohort TCR clusters tended to co-occur in the 130 or so validation repertoires.

This clone was picked up one time. The antigen is undetermined. This CDR3 comprises 16 residues. V was clipped by 4 bases and J by 5 bases; unmatched bases: 15. Germline-derived CDR1 and CDR2 are SGHDT and YYEEEE. Clones were sequenced by immunoSEQ multiplex PCR, and TCRdb holds only the in-frame ones, with some missing. The table shows 300,000 to 450,000 clones, with more than 80% occurring only once. Material: PBMCs. This clonotype was sampled from a woman aged 18 to 35 in good health and CMV-seronegative. The rearrangement links TRBV5-6 to TRBJ2-7; 7 nucleotides line up with TRBD2. CDR3 protein: CASSGIGRGYADEQYF. CDR3 DNA: TGTGCCAGCAGCGGAATCGGGCGGGGGTATGCCGACGAGCAGTACTTC.